The next 5 T cell receptor beta chains were all read from a single sample in a study of blood T cell repertoires in COVID-19. Generated by immunoSEQ multiplex PCR, the TCRdb table keeps only in-frame clones and is missing some. Altogether a few hundred thousand clones are present, around 87% being singletons, with the ten largest covering 3.5% to 4.5%. The source material was PBMCs or T cells enriched from blood (not recorded which). These receptors were collected from a woman between 18 and 30 years old with acute COVID-19.

The gene calls are TRBV13 and TRBJ1-6; no definite D call. Trimming stripped 3 bases from V and 14 bases from J, with 11 bases between. The CDR3 spans 12 residues. Looked up from germline, CDR1 is PRHDT and CDR2 is FYEKMQ (reference sequence). CDR3 DNA sequence: TGTGCCAGCAGCTTGAGGGAATCAGCCCTCCACTTT. This sequence encodes CASSLRESALHF.

The rearrangement uses TRBV6-4 and TRBJ1-6; 9 bases line up with TRBD1. The germline gives CDR1 MRHNA, CDR2 SNTAGT. The V gene end was trimmed by 6 bases and the J gene end by 8 bases; junction bases not matched to a gene: 5. This CDR3 is 14 amino acids long. CDR3 DNA: TGTGCCAGCAGCGCACAGGGGGCGTATTCACCCCTCCACTTT. Its translation is CASSAQGAYSPLHF.

This rearrangement joins TRBV6-5 to TRBJ1-1; 9 bases align to TRBD1. The CDR3 has 14 residues. Germline-derived CDR1 and CDR2 are MNHEY and SVGAGI. V lost 6 bases and J lost 4; bases outside the gene matches: 6. The CDR3 sequence: CASRGTGNGTEAFF. The CDR3 bases are TGTGCCAGCAGGGGGACAGGGAATGGCACTGAAGCTTTCTTT.

The V gene is TRBV27, the J gene TRBJ2-1, with no clear D. V lost 2 bases, J lost 6 bases, and 11 bases lay in between. Germline loops: CDR1 MNHEY, CDR2 SMNVEV (reference sequence). The CDR3 spans 14 residues. This CDR3 is CASSLNPPGNEQFF. In DNA form, the CDR3 reads TGTGCCAGCAGTTTAAACCCTCCAGGCAATGAGCAGTTCTTC.

This clone has just a few counts. This chain links TRBV3-1 (or the pseudogene TRBV3-2) with TRBJ1-1; D might be TRBD1 (5 bases). V dropped 1 base and J dropped 0 bases, with 9 bases sitting between them. CDR3 length equals 15 residues. The germline gives CDR1 LGHDT, CDR2 YNNKEL (reference sequence). CDR3 amino acids: CASSQGQQVNTEAFF. The DNA of the CDR3 is TGTGCCAGCAGCCAAGGACAACAGGTGAACACTGAAGCTTTCTTT.